This T cell receptor (beta chain) is drawn from a study of a mutant IDH1 vaccine in newly diagnosed glioma. About the research overall: Vaccination followed radiotherapy alone by 4-6 weeks, or accompanied temozolomide cycles. There were approximately 62% males and 37.5% females among treated patients, whose mean age was 40.4 years. Study-level results: Patients showed vaccine-induced immune responses at a rate of roughly 93%.

This clone was picked up a small number of times. What it binds is unknown. Specified time point: week 35, safety follow-up. Vaccinated patients received 300 ug of mutant IDH1 20-mer peptide per dose, with topical imiquimod. The CDR3 totals 13 residues. Germline V gene data show CDR1 as MGHRA and CDR2 as YSYEKL. V was shortened by 2 bases and J by 9 bases, with 8 bases between the two germline ends. Measured with immunoSEQ multiplex PCR; TCRdb has only the in-frame clones, and not every one. The sample lists 31,000 or so clones, around 80% occurring once. The chain is built from TRBV4-1 and TRBJ1-6; possibly TRBD1 for D (6 bases). This clonotype was sampled from a woman in her thirties or forties with glioma. Sequenced material: PBMCs, taken from a glioma patient whose treatment included an IDH1 peptide vaccine. The CDR3 is CASSQTGSSPLHF. The CDR3 nucleotides read TGCGCCAGCAGCCAAACAGGGAGTTCACCCCTCCACTTT.